Below, 15 T cell receptor beta chains from the same sample are listed, as sequenced in a study of tumor-infiltrating lymphocytes in primary liver carcinoma. A primer in the constant region served to generate TCR beta cDNA from roughly 450 ng of total RNA. The TCR beta library was amplified through three nested multiplex PCR rounds in a modified ARM-PCR procedure. Forward primers for TRBV1-TRBV30 and a C-beta reverse primer served the first two PCR rounds, at about 10 cycles each. TCRdb itself ran the multiplex PCR reads through MiXCR, one entry per CDR3 protein. The repertoire holds about 320,000 distinct CDR3 sequences, with 50% to 70% as singletons. Germline DNA was extracted alongside blood RNA, which was obtained from unsorted whole blood. Sequencing was carried out using peripheral blood. These TCRs come from a man aged 35 to 55 with primary liver carcinoma and hepatitis B virus infection.

A word on this clonotype: The germline gene is not matched at one end of the junction; a read error may be the cause. The CDR3 reads CVSSLAGKNIQYF. DNA of the CDR3: TGTGTCAGCAGCTTAGCGGGGAAGAACATTCAGTATTTC. The chain couples TRBV7-8 to TRBJ2-4; 8 nucleotides match TRBD2. This CDR3 is 13 amino acids long. Germline values: CDR1 SGHVS, CDR2 FQNEAQ.

Notes on this clonotype: One junction end does not reproduce the germline sequence, and a read error may be involved. The chain employs TRBV14 and TRBJ2-3; possible D gene TRBD1, 5 bases. This CDR3 region has 13 residues. In germline, CDR1 is SGHDN, CDR2 FVKESK. The CDR3 bases are TGTGCCAGCAGAGTGGCTACTGACAGATACGCAGTATTT. Translated, it gives CASRVATDRYAVF.

On this clonotype: A clone one base away is much larger, so this may be a read error. V usage is TRBV11-2 and J usage is TRBJ2-7, with 8 nucleotides matching TRBD1. The CDR3 runs 14 residues. The germline CDR1 and CDR2 sequences are SGHAT and FQNNGV. As DNA, the CDR3 is TGTACCAGCAGCTTAGATCAGGGGGCCAGGGGGCAGTACTTC. Its translation is CTSSLDQGARGQYF.

This clonotype was counted once. Here the CDR3 DNA reads TGTGCCAGCAGCTCAACCCGGGGGAGAAGATACGAGCAGTACTTC. Translating it yields CASSSTRGRRYEQYF. The chain links TRBV11-2 to TRBJ2-7; D is perhaps TRBD2 (6 bases). The germline gives CDR1 SGHAT, CDR2 FQNNGV. V was pared by 4 bases and J by 4 bases, with 17 bases between. The CDR3 spans 15 residues. The complete variable domain, with remaining parts taken from reference TRBV11-2 and TRBJ2-7, reads EAGVAQSPRYKIIEKRQSVAFWCNPISGHATLYWYQQILGQGPKLLIQFQNNGVVDDSQLPKDRFSAERLKGVDSTLKIQPAKLEDSAVYLCASSSTRGRRYEQYFGPGTRLTVT.

Points on this clonotype: The junction departs from the called germline gene at one end, perhaps through a read error. The genes are TRBV7-8 and TRBJ1-3; D remains unclear. This CDR3 has 12 amino acids. Germline V gene lookup returns CDR1 SGHVS and CDR2 FQNEAQ. The CDR3: CASIFPGNTIYF. The CDR3 nucleotides are TGTGCCAGCATCTTTCCGGGAAACACTATATATTTT.

Regarding this clonotype: The CDR3 ends on some other residue instead of the conserved phenylalanine or tryptophan, so this is likely a read error. The chain uses TRBV5-4 and TRBJ1-1; D possibly corresponds to TRBD1 (5 bases). Looked up from germline, CDR1 is SGHNT and CDR2 is YYREEE (reference sequence). The CDR3 runs 14 residues. The V end was cut by 2 bases, the J end by 2 bases, with 10 bases between. In DNA, the CDR3 is TGTGCCAGCAGCTTAGACAGAAAAAACACTGAAGCTTTCTAT. Amino acids: CASSLDRKNTEAFY.

There are many counts of this clonotype. V gene TRBV6-2 or TRBV6-3 combines with J gene TRBJ2-1; TRBD2 matches at 12 bases. This CDR3 region has 14 residues. Trimming cost V 6 bases and J 9 bases; bases outside gene matches: 6. The V gene's germline CDR1 is MNHEY and CDR2 SVGEGT. The CDR3 DNA reads as TGTGCCAGCAGGCGGACTAGCGGGATTGTTGAGCAGTTCTTC. The encoded protein is CASRRTSGIVEQFF.

The V call is TRBV5-1, the J call TRBJ2-7; no clear D. This CDR3 is built from 13 residues. The V end was cut by 4 bases, the J end by 2 bases, with 10 bases between. The V gene's germline CDR1 is SGHRS and CDR2 YFSETQ. CDR3 DNA: TGCGCCAGCAGCCGTGGGATAACCTACGAGCAGTACTTC. Translating it yields CASSRGITYEQYF. Based on the CDR3 plus reference TRBV5-1 and TRBJ2-7, the full variable domain is KAGVTQTPRYLIKTRGQQVTLSCSPISGHRSVSWYQQTPGQGLQFLFEYFSETQRNKGNFPGRFSGRQFSNSRSEMNVSTLELGDSALYLCASSRGITYEQYFGPGTRLTVT.

About this clonotype itself: At one end the junction does not follow the germline gene, possibly because of a read error. The CDR3 loop is CASNEASGRARETQYF. The CDR3 region has the DNA TGTGCCAGCAATGAGGCTAGCGGGAGGGCCCGGGAGACTCAGTACTTC. The rearrangement uses TRBV6-1 and TRBJ2-5, with TRBD2 matching over 12 bases. The germline V gene encodes CDR1 MNHNS and CDR2 SASEGT. CDR3 size: 16 residues.

Comment on this clonotype: Possible read error: a much larger clone is one base away. V usage is TRBV6-2 or TRBV6-3 and J usage is TRBJ2-4, with TRBD1 matching over 7 bases. There are 15 residues in the CDR3. CDR1 and CDR2 from the germline V gene are MNHEY and SVGEGT. The CDR3 DNA sequence: TGTGTCAGCAGTCCTGGACAGGTCTACAAAAACATTCAGTACTTC. It specifies CVSSPGQVYKNIQYF.

The chain combines TRBV5-1 with TRBJ2-5; the D gene is possibly TRBD2 (5 bases). CDR3 length: 14 amino acids. Trimming stripped 4 bases from V and 2 bases from J, with 12 bases between. Germline CDR1 is SGHRS and CDR2 is YFSETQ. The CDR3 spells CASSPVTIQETQYF. CDR3 coding DNA: TGCGCCAGCAGCCCCGTGACTATTCAAGAGACCCAGTACTTC.

In regard to this clonotype: Since a much larger clone is just one base distant, this may be a read error. The chain joins TRBV12-3 or TRBV12-4 to TRBJ1-2, with a weak D call TRBD1 (6 bases). Between the trimmed V and J ends, which lost 5 bases and 5 bases, there was a span of 15 bases. The CDR3 loop spans 14 amino acids. As DNA, the CDR3 is TGTGCCAGCAGTCTATCCGGACAGAGGTATGGCTACACCTTC. Protein sequence: CASSLSGQRYGYTF.

As regards this clonotype: An end of the junction does not agree with germline; a read error may underlie this. The chain uses TRBV12-3 or TRBV12-4 and TRBJ2-3; a possible D gene is TRBD2 (5 bases). The CDR3 covers 14 residues. As DNA, the CDR3 is TGTGCCCGCAGTAAAGCGGTTAGCACAGATACGCAGTATTTT. Protein: CARSKAVSTDTQYF.

This clonotype was detected a few times. V and J are TRBV12-3 or TRBV12-4 and TRBJ2-1; D call uncertain. The CDR3 runs 15 residues. V lost 7 bases and J 0 bases, leaving 13 bases between the germline ends. The CDR3 region is CASTQYSSSYNEQFF. The CDR3 nucleotides read TGTGCCAGCACACAATACAGTAGCTCCTACAATGAGCAGTTCTTC.

V gene TRBV6-5 combines with J gene TRBJ2-5; D not certain. V was clipped by 10 bases and J by 6 bases, with 18 bases between them. CDR3 size: 13 residues. Germline assignment: CDR1 MNHEY and CDR2 SVGAGI. The CDR3 coding sequence is TGTGCCAACACCGAAAGGACCGTAAAGACCCAGTACTTC. It specifies CANTERTVKTQYF.